The 28 T cell receptor beta chains listed next were all sequenced from one sample in a study of shared clonotypes between healthy human individuals. Clones were read by immunoSEQ multiplex PCR, and TCRdb kept only the in-frame ones, dropping some. The sample holds 700,000 or so clones, about two thirds seen once. Sequences were obtained from memory CD4+ T cells sorted from blood. As to subset: CD45RA-negative fraction. These receptors came from a woman aged 25 to 39 in good health.

This sequence joins TRBV18 and TRBJ2-1; TRBD1 matches at 7 bases. Germline CDR1 and CDR2: KGHSH and LQKENI. The V gene end was trimmed by 3 bases and the J gene end by 8 bases; junction bases not matched to a gene: 7. This CDR3 is built from 14 residues. This chain's CDR3 is CASSPFKGAHEQFF. CDR3 in DNA: TGTGCCAGCTCACCCTTTAAGGGGGCCCATGAGCAGTTCTTC.

V is TRBV28 and J is TRBJ2-7; 7 bases are a match to TRBD2. The CDR3 length is 14 residues. Germline V lookup: CDR1 MDHEN, CDR2 SYDVKM. V lost 3 bases and J lost 6; bases outside the gene matches: 8. CDR3 bases: TGTGCCAGCAGTTTGGGCGGGAGAACGGGCGAGCAGTACTTC. This sequence encodes CASSLGGRTGEQYF. Filled out from reference TRBV28 and TRBJ2-7, the complete variable domain reads DVKVTQSSRYLVKRTGEKVFLECVQDMDHENMFWYRQDPGLGLRLIYFSYDVKMKEKGDIPEGYSVSREKKERFSLILESASTNQTSMYLCASSLGGRTGEQYFGPGTRLTVT.

CDR3 in DNA: TGTGCCAGCAGCGTAGGTCAGGTAGCCAAAAACATTCAGTACTTC. This translates into CASSVGQVAKNIQYF. This sequence joins TRBV9 and TRBJ2-4; D is ambiguous. Trimming left V 0 bases short and J 0 bases short, with 7 bases between. Per germline, CDR1 SGDLS and CDR2 YYNGEE. This CDR3 region has 15 residues.

This chain uses TRBV4-1 with TRBJ2-3; D is possibly TRBD1 (6 bases). The germline CDR1 and CDR2 sequences are MGHRA and YSYEKL. Trimming shortened V by 0 bases and J by 2 bases, and 15 bases separated the two germline ends. The CDR3 runs 17 residues. Written as DNA, the CDR3 is TGCGCCAGCAGCCAAGAACCCCCAGGGGTTCTCACAGATACGCAGTATTTT. As protein: CASSQEPPGVLTDTQYF.

The chain is built from TRBV19 and TRBJ1-5; D is unclear. The CDR3 is 12 amino acids. V was cut by 6 bases and J by 5 bases, with 8 bases left in between. The germline CDR1 and CDR2 sequences are LNHDA and SQIVND (reference sequence). This CDR3 is CASSNLYQPQHF. The CDR3 region has the DNA TGTGCCAGTAGCAATCTTTATCAGCCCCAGCATTTT. The whole variable domain, remainder taken from reference TRBV19 and TRBJ1-5, is DGGITQSPKYLFRKEGQNVTLSCEQNLNHDAMYWYRQDPGQGLRLIYYSQIVNDFQKGDIAEGYSVSREKKESFPLTVTSAQKNPTAFYLCASSNLYQPQHFGDGTRLSIL.

V usage is TRBV4-2 and J usage is TRBJ2-3; 8 bases align to TRBD2. The CDR3 totals 16 residues. Germline lookup yields CDR1 LGHNA and CDR2 YNFKEQ. Trimming at V came to 5 bases and at J to 5 bases, leaving 12 bases not matched to a gene. This CDR3 reads CASSSVEGLGQDTQYF. The CDR3 DNA reads TGTGCCAGCAGCAGTGTCGAGGGACTAGGACAAGATACGCAGTATTTT.

This chain joins TRBV28 and TRBJ2-1; the match to TRBD2 covers 10 bases. Germline CDR1 MDHEN, CDR2 SYDVKM. The junction had 5 bases not matched to a gene; V was cut back by 4 bases and J by 2 bases. This CDR3 has 16 amino acids. CDR3 DNA sequence: TGTGCCAGCAGTTCGTTTAGCGGGAGGCCCTACAATGAGCAGTTCTTC. Encoded protein: CASSSFSGRPYNEQFF.

The rearrangement joins TRBV7-9 to TRBJ1-2; D remains ambiguous. There are 14 residues in the CDR3. Germline-derived CDR1 and CDR2 are SEHNR and FQNEAQ (reference sequence). Trimming pared 1 base from V and 0 bases from J, leaving 6 bases between. CDR3 amino acids: CASSLGGSNYGYTF. In DNA, the CDR3 is TGTGCCAGCAGCTTAGGGGGATCTAACTATGGCTACACCTTC. The entire variable domain, with the rest obtained from reference TRBV7-9 and TRBJ1-2, is as follows: DTGVSQNPRHKITKRGQNVTFRCDPISEHNRLYWYRQTLGQGPEFLTYFQNEAQLEKSRLLSDRFSAERPKGSFSTLEIQRTEQGDSAMYLCASSLGGSNYGYTFGSGTRLTVV.

V gene TRBV27 combines with J gene TRBJ2-5, with 8 bases that match TRBD1. J was trimmed by 5 bases and V by 5 bases; bases with no gene match: 13. Germline V gene sequence: CDR1 MNHEY, CDR2 SMNVEV (reference sequence). The CDR3 is 16 amino acids. CDR3 sequence: CASSISSGGVGETQYF. The CDR3 DNA reads TGTGCCAGCAGTATCAGCTCAGGGGGCGTTGGGGAGACCCAGTACTTC.

V gene TRBV19 combines with J gene TRBJ2-2, with 12 nucleotides matching TRBD1. V was pared by 3 bases and J by 7 bases, with 9 bases of the junction left unmatched. CDR1 is LNHDA, CDR2 SQIVND, per germline (reference sequence). This CDR3 comprises 17 residues. DNA of the CDR3: TGTGCCAGTAGTATTTCCCCGGGACAGGGGGCGAGCGGGGAGCTGTTTTTT. Translation gives CASSISPGQGASGELFF.

The chain combines TRBV5-1 with TRBJ2-3; TRBD2 might be the D (5 bases). The ends were cut back, 0 bases at V and 4 bases at J, with 12 bases in the middle. Germline V gene sequence: CDR1 SGHRS, CDR2 YFSETQ. The CDR3 loop spans 15 amino acids. In DNA, the CDR3 is TGCGCCAGCAGCTTGGGCCAGCAGGAGGCAGATACGCAGTATTTT. Amino acid sequence: CASSLGQQEADTQYF.

The gene calls are TRBV7-9 and TRBJ2-5; D unresolved. This CDR3 is built from 16 residues. V was cut by 1 base and J by 2 bases, with 14 bases left in between. Per the germline V gene, CDR1 is SEHNR and CDR2 is FQNEAQ (reference sequence). CDR3 DNA: TGTGCCAGCAGCTTAGAAGGGTCAAGCGCGCAAGAGACCCAGTACTTC. Translating it yields CASSLEGSSAQETQYF.

This clone was observed a handful of times. The rearrangement joins TRBV18 to TRBJ2-3; the D is unclear. CDR3 size: 15 residues. V gave up 2 bases and J gave up 0 bases, with 9 bases separating them. Germline loops: CDR1 KGHSH, CDR2 LQKENI. CDR3 protein: CASSPIEFSTDTQYF. The CDR3, as DNA: TGTGCCAGCTCACCAATAGAATTTAGCACAGATACGCAGTATTTT. Full variable domain (missing parts from reference TRBV18 and TRBJ2-3): NAGVMQNPRHLVRRRGQEARLRCSPMKGHSHVYWYRQLPEEGLKFMVYLQKENIIDESGMPKERFSAEFPKEGPSILRIQQVVRGDSAAYFCASSPIEFSTDTQYFGPGTRLTVL.

The gene calls are TRBV7-9 and TRBJ2-5; TRBD2 matches at 12 bases. Germline CDR1 reads SEHNR; CDR2 reads FQNEAQ (reference sequence). V gave up 3 bases and J gave up 5 bases; unmatched junction bases: 4. There are 15 residues in the CDR3. The CDR3 DNA follows: TGTGCCAGCAGCTTGGGGACTAGCGGGCCTGAGACCCAGTACTTC. Translating gives CASSLGTSGPETQYF.

The J gene is TRBJ2-7, the V gene TRBV5-1; D possibly corresponds to TRBD1 (6 bases). The germline V gene has CDR1 SGHRS and CDR2 YFSETQ. This CDR3 is built from 13 residues. V lost 3 bases to trimming and J lost 2 bases, with 9 bases between them. In DNA form, the CDR3 reads TGCGCCAGCAGCTGGGGGACAACCTACGAGCAGTACTTC. It translates to CASSWGTTYEQYF.

This chain connects TRBV4-1 to TRBJ2-1; D uncertain. The germline CDR1 and CDR2 sequences are MGHRA and YSYEKL. The CDR3 has 18 residues. The germline V and J ends were trimmed by 0 bases and 0 bases, with 15 bases remaining between them. The chain's CDR3 is CASSQEWSRPSSYNEQFF. CDR3 coding DNA: TGCGCCAGCAGCCAAGAGTGGAGCAGACCGAGCTCCTACAATGAGCAGTTCTTC.

This chain joins TRBV7-9 and TRBJ2-4; TRBD2 might be the D (5 bases). Trimming stripped 0 bases from V and 7 bases from J, with 13 bases between. Per the germline V gene, CDR1 is SEHNR and CDR2 is FQNEAQ (reference sequence). This CDR3 has 15 residues. This CDR3 is CASSLALEGMNIQYF. The CDR3 bases are TGTGCCAGCAGCTTAGCGCTTGAGGGTATGAACATTCAGTACTTC.

This clone has just one count. The chain links TRBV11-3 to TRBJ2-2, with a weak D call TRBD1 (5 bases). Trimming left V 5 bases short and J 6 bases short, with 16 bases between. Germline assignment: CDR1 SGHNT and CDR2 YENEEA. This CDR3 region has 15 residues. CDR3 region: CASSRPYRTAGELFF. The CDR3 DNA follows: TGTGCCAGCAGCCGTCCGTACAGGACCGCCGGGGAGCTGTTTTTT.

The chain combines TRBV21-1 with TRBJ2-3. TRBV21-1 is designated a pseudogene. CDR3 size: 17 residues. CDR3 residues: CARRDAAETTRGDTQYF. DNA of the CDR3: TGTGCCAGAAGGGACGCTGCGGAGACTACTAGAGGGGATACGCAGTATTTT.

The CDR3 reads CSVETDTYEQYF. CDR3 coding DNA: TGCAGCGTTGAGACGGATACCTACGAGCAGTACTTC. The J gene is TRBJ2-7, the V gene TRBV29-1; D uncertain. V was clipped by 3 bases and J by 2 bases, with 8 bases between them. Germline-derived CDR1 and CDR2 are SQVTM and ANQGSEA. CDR3 size: 12 residues.

Of note for this clone: It may be a read error: a sequence one base away is much more abundant. This CDR3 is also generated by other DNA sequences in the sample. The chain employs TRBV7-2 and TRBJ2-3; unclear D gene. Germline CDR1 is SGHTA and CDR2 is FQGNSA. V lost 0 bases and J 6 bases, leaving 1 base between the germline ends. This CDR3 has 11 amino acids. Here the CDR3 DNA reads TGTGCCAGCAGCTTAGCCGATACGCAGTATTTT. This encodes CASSLADTQYF. Together with reference TRBV7-2 and TRBJ2-3, the CDR3 gives the full variable domain: GAGVSQSPSNKVTEKGKDVELRCDPISGHTALYWYRQSLGQGLEFLIYFQGNSAPDKSGLPSDRFSAERTGGSVSTLTIQRTQQEDSAVYLCASSLADTQYFGPGTRLTVL.

The chain couples TRBV5-1 to TRBJ2-2, with 7 positions matching TRBD2. The CDR3 has 13 residues. Unmatched junction bases numbered 3, after V lost 4 bases and J lost 6 bases. From germline, CDR1 is SGHRS and CDR2 YFSETQ. The CDR3 coding sequence is TGCGCCAGCAGCGAGACTAGCCCCGGGGAGCTGTTTTTT. It codes for CASSETSPGELFF. Looking up the rest from reference TRBV5-1 and TRBJ2-2 gives the full variable domain: KAGVTQTPRYLIKTRGQQVTLSCSPISGHRSVSWYQQTPGQGLQFLFEYFSETQRNKGNFPGRFSGRQFSNSRSEMNVSTLELGDSALYLCASSETSPGELFFGEGSRLTVL.

The CDR3 sequence is CASSPPFWVQEQFF. The DNA of the CDR3 is TGTGCCAGCTCACCACCGTTCTGGGTTCAAGAGCAGTTCTTC. The J gene is TRBJ2-1, the V gene TRBV18, with D uncertain. Germline CDR1 reads KGHSH; CDR2 reads LQKENI. V was trimmed by 0 bases and J by 10 bases, leaving 13 bases between them. CDR3 size: 14 residues.

The V and J genes are TRBV7-9 and TRBJ2-7; D may be TRBD1 (5 bases). CDR1 is SEHNR and CDR2 is FQNEAQ in the germline V gene (reference sequence). The CDR3 sequence is 17 residues long. V was pared by 3 bases and J by 0 bases, with 18 bases between. This CDR3 is CASSFRKGVLGSYEQYF. In DNA form, the CDR3 reads TGTGCCAGCAGCTTTCGGAAAGGGGTGTTAGGCTCCTACGAGCAGTACTTC. Based on the CDR3 plus reference TRBV7-9 and TRBJ2-7, the full variable domain is DTGVSQNPRHKITKRGQNVTFRCDPISEHNRLYWYRQTLGQGPEFLTYFQNEAQLEKSRLLSDRFSAERPKGSFSTLEIQRTEQGDSAMYLCASSFRKGVLGSYEQYFGPGTRLTVT.

About this clone: The sample holds other DNA sequences that translate to the same CDR3. The chain has TRBV28 and TRBJ1-3; D is perhaps TRBD1 (5 bases). The CDR3 contains 14 residues. Germline CDR1 reads MDHEN; CDR2 reads SYDVKM. V dropped 6 bases and J dropped 1 base, with 10 bases sitting between them. The CDR3 here is CASRRQSSGNTIYF. CDR3 nucleotides: TGTGCCAGCAGGAGACAGAGTTCTGGAAACACCATATATTTT. The full variable domain, in which reference TRBV28 and TRBJ1-3 provide the parts outside the CDR3, is DVKVTQSSRYLVKRTGEKVFLECVQDMDHENMFWYRQDPGLGLRLIYFSYDVKMKEKGDIPEGYSVSREKKERFSLILESASTNQTSMYLCASRRQSSGNTIYFGEGSWLTVV.

Regarding this clone: The sample contains more than one DNA sequence encoding this CDR3. This sequence joins TRBV19 and TRBJ1-2; possible D gene TRBD1, 5 bases. V lost 3 bases and J lost 6, with 11 bases in between. The CDR3 extends over 13 amino acids. CDR1 and CDR2 from the germline V gene are LNHDA and SQIVND (reference sequence). The CDR3 loop is CASSIGQGHGYTF. Written as DNA, the CDR3 is TGTGCCAGTAGTATCGGGCAGGGACATGGCTACACCTTC.

This sequence joins TRBV19 and TRBJ1-2; 7 nucleotides match TRBD1. Germline CDR1 is LNHDA and CDR2 is SQIVND (reference sequence). The V gene end was trimmed by 7 bases and the J gene end by 10 bases; junction bases not matched to a gene: 6. This CDR3 is 11 amino acids long. CDR3 sequence (DNA): TGTGCCAGTAATAACAGGGGCGACTACACCTTC. Translated, it gives CASNNRGDYTF.

V and J are TRBV18 and TRBJ1-2; the D is unclear. V lost 2 bases to trimming and J lost 0 bases, with 7 bases between them. Germline-derived CDR1 and CDR2 are KGHSH and LQKENI. This CDR3 is built from 14 residues. For the CDR3, the DNA is TGTGCCAGCTCACCAAGACAAACTAACTATGGCTACACCTTC. This gives the protein CASSPRQTNYGYTF.